The present entry profiles one TCR beta chain with its context. The CDR3 has 14 amino acids. V dropped 3 bases and J dropped 7; count of bases not matched to a gene: 5. CDR1 and CDR2 from the germline V gene are SGHAT and FQNNGV. TCRdb's copy holds only in-frame clones and misses some; the assay was immunoSEQ multiplex PCR. Seen here are over 150,000 clones, more than 80% observed once, and the top ten hold less than 15%. The data are from a study of blood T cell repertoires in COVID-19. The sequenced sample consisted of peripheral blood. The chain recombines TRBV11-2 with TRBJ1-5; 8 nucleotides align to TRBD1. The receptor comes from an elderly woman with COVID-19, enrolled during active disease. CDR3 sequence: CASSLGQDDQPQHF. Written as DNA, the CDR3 is TGTGCCAGCAGCTTGGGACAGGACGACCAGCCCCAGCATTTT.